These 23 T cell receptor beta chains originate from one sample sequenced in a study of cytomegalovirus exposure and HLA in healthy donors. It was with 60 Vbeta and 13 Jbeta primers that the PCR ran. Sequencing used immunoSEQ multiplex PCR; TCRdb keeps in-frame clones, though not all of them. The sample lists roughly 150,000 clones; around 79% were seen once. The sample taken for sequencing was PBMCs. These receptors were collected from a female donor in good health and CMV-seronegative.

This sequence joins TRBV28 and TRBJ1-2, with D tentatively TRBD1 (6 bases). CDR3 size: 11 residues. Trimming removed 4 bases from V and 11 bases from J, with 11 bases in between. Germline V gives CDR1 MDHEN, CDR2 SYDVKM. The chain's CDR3 is CASSSSRGYTF. Here the CDR3 DNA reads TGTGCCAGCAGTTCCTCCAGGGGTTACACCTTC.

The gene calls are TRBV11-2 and TRBJ2-3; 9 bases match TRBD2. Germline V gene sequence: CDR1 SGHAT, CDR2 FQNNGV. The trim removed 6 bases at V and 4 bases at J, leaving 20 bases unmatched. This CDR3 has 19 amino acids. This CDR3 is CASRLWGGGSGRAADTQYF. CDR3 DNA sequence: TGTGCCAGCAGACTCTGGGGGGGCGGTAGCGGGAGAGCCGCAGATACGCAGTATTTT.

The V and J genes are TRBV13 and TRBJ2-4; D possibly corresponds to TRBD2 (5 bases). V dropped 2 bases and J dropped 4 bases, with 6 bases sitting between them. This CDR3 is built from 13 residues. The germline gives CDR1 PRHDT, CDR2 FYEKMQ (reference sequence). In DNA form, the CDR3 reads TGTGCCAGCAGCTTATGGACTAAAAACATTCAGTACTTC. Translated, it gives CASSLWTKNIQYF.

This chain links TRBV7-8 with TRBJ1-2; 8 bases fit TRBD1. Trimming cost V 4 bases and J 5 bases; bases outside gene matches: 12. The CDR3 consists of 16 residues. Germline CDR1 is SGHVS and CDR2 is FQNEAQ. CDR3 bases: TGTGCCAGCAGCTGGAACCCGGGACAGGCTTATTATGGCTACACCTTC. This codes for CASSWNPGQAYYGYTF.

This CDR3 is CASSPGTGIDNSPLHF. In DNA, the CDR3 is TGTGCCAGCAGTCCCGGGACAGGGATAGACAATTCACCCCTCCACTTT. V gene TRBV27 combines with J gene TRBJ1-6; 9 bases agree with TRBD1. This CDR3 is built from 16 residues. CDR1 MNHEY and CDR2 SMNVEV come from the germline V gene (reference sequence). Trimming cost V 5 bases and J 7 bases; bases outside gene matches: 9.

This clone was found a few times. The rearrangement links TRBV29-1 to TRBJ1-3; 7 bases agree with TRBD1. This CDR3 region has 14 residues. CDR1 and CDR2 (germline): SQVTM, ANQGSEA. V dropped 5 bases and J dropped 4; count of bases not matched to a gene: 8. The CDR3: CSVFGGDRGNTIYF. CDR3 DNA: TGCAGCGTTTTCGGTGGGGACAGAGGAAACACCATATATTTT.

This clone was observed a handful of times. The chain has TRBV7-3 and TRBJ1-1; 12 bases map to TRBD1. With V trimmed by 5 bases and J by 11 bases, 6 bases remained unmatched. Looked up from germline, CDR1 is SGHTA and CDR2 is FQGTGA. The CDR3 sequence is 13 residues long. CDR3 protein: CASSPGTGGRAFF. Here the CDR3 DNA reads TGTGCCAGCAGCCCAGGGACAGGGGGCCGGGCTTTCTTT.

The chain carries TRBV2 and TRBJ2-5; TRBD1 matches at 10 bases. Trimming cost V 4 bases and J 1 base; bases outside gene matches: 3. The CDR3 has 15 amino acids. Germline-derived CDR1 and CDR2 are SNHLY and FYNNEI. CDR3 loop: CASSGGTGVQETQYF. The CDR3 bases are TGTGCCAGCAGTGGGGGGACAGGGGTCCAAGAGACCCAGTACTTC.

This clone is labeled medium-sized (0.01 to 0.1%). The chain employs TRBV5-6 and TRBJ2-1; the match to TRBD1 covers 8 bases. From germline, CDR1 is SGHDT and CDR2 YYEEEE. The CDR3 sequence is 14 residues long. The junction had 5 bases not matched to a gene; V was cut back by 5 bases and J by 4 bases. CDR3 sequence: CASRPQGDYNEQFF. The CDR3 DNA reads as TGTGCCAGCAGGCCACAGGGGGATTACAATGAGCAGTTCTTC.

V and J are TRBV11-1 and TRBJ2-3; 7 positions match TRBD2. Losses at the gene ends were 1 base for V and 4 bases for J; bases not matched to a gene: 11. CDR1 is SGHAT, CDR2 FQDESV, per germline (reference sequence). The CDR3 runs 17 residues. The CDR3 loop is CASSLVPAGAMADTQYF. The CDR3, as DNA: TGTGCCAGCAGCTTAGTCCCCGCGGGAGCAATGGCAGATACGCAGTATTTT.

The chain joins TRBV7-9 to TRBJ1-4; D is unclear. This CDR3 contains 13 residues. The germline V gene encodes CDR1 SEHNR and CDR2 FQNEAQ (reference sequence). The germline V and J ends were trimmed by 6 bases and 6 bases, with 11 bases remaining between them. This CDR3 reads CASRNGLDEKLFF. The CDR3 bases are TGTGCCAGCAGGAACGGACTAGATGAAAAACTGTTTTTT.

The CDR3 region has the DNA TGTGCCAGCGGGGTTGGTAGCGGGAGAGGGGAGACCCAGTACTTC. Amino acid sequence: CASGVGSGRGETQYF. This chain joins TRBV11-1 and TRBJ2-5, with 9 bases matching TRBD2. The V gene end was trimmed by 8 bases and the J gene end by 5 bases; junction bases not matched to a gene: 12. CDR3 length: 15 amino acids. Germline V gene data show CDR1 as SGHAT and CDR2 as FQDESV (reference sequence).

This chain connects TRBV5-1 to TRBJ2-3; D ambiguous. Germline CDR1 is SGHRS and CDR2 is YFSETQ. This CDR3 has 14 amino acids. The germline V and J ends were trimmed by 0 bases and 5 bases, with 10 bases remaining between them. CDR3 nucleotide sequence: TGCGCCAGCAGCTTGGGTGAAAGCCGAGATACGCAGTATTTT. Encoded protein: CASSLGESRDTQYF.

The rearrangement uses TRBV18 and TRBJ1-5; tentative D call: TRBD1 (5 bases). The CDR3 is 14 residues long. With 2 bases removed from V and 7 bases from J, the gap between germline ends came to 12 bases. Looked up from germline, CDR1 is KGHSH and CDR2 is LQKENI. The CDR3 protein is CASSPGQGGQPQHF. As DNA, the CDR3 is TGTGCCAGCTCACCAGGGCAGGGCGGACAGCCCCAGCATTTT.

The rearrangement uses TRBV6-5 and TRBJ1-5; no firm D call. V was pared by 0 bases and J by 10 bases, with 13 bases between. CDR1 and CDR2 (germline): MNHEY, SVGAGI. The CDR3 length is 14 residues. The CDR3 here is CASSYSSEGQPQHF. CDR3 sequence (DNA): TGTGCCAGCAGTTACTCATCGGAGGGTCAACCCCAGCATTTT.

The rearrangement joins TRBV5-8 to TRBJ2-2; D is perhaps TRBD1 (6 bases). The CDR3 spans 17 residues. Looked up from germline, CDR1 is SGHTS and CDR2 is YDEGEE. Trimming cost V 1 base and J 2 bases, with 15 bases left between them. The CDR3 region is CASSLSMWDTNTGELFF. The DNA for the CDR3 is TGTGCCAGCAGCTTGAGTATGTGGGACACTAACACCGGGGAGCTGTTTTTT.

The J gene is TRBJ1-1, the V gene TRBV5-1; no clear D gene. V lost 5 bases and J lost 8, with 16 bases in between. The CDR3 is made up of 13 amino acids. Germline CDR1 and CDR2: SGHRS and YFSETQ. As DNA, the CDR3 is TGCGCCAGCAGTCTCGGGTACGACCCCGAAGCTTTCTTT. It translates to CASSLGYDPEAFF.

This chain uses TRBV6-5 with TRBJ2-7, with D maybe TRBD2 (5 bases). The germline V and J ends were trimmed by 0 bases and 4 bases, with 10 bases remaining between them. Per germline, CDR1 MNHEY and CDR2 SVGAGI. The CDR3 covers 14 residues. The CDR3 coding sequence is TGTGCCAGCAGTTACTCGAGGGTCGCTTACGAGCAGTACTTC. Its protein product is CASSYSRVAYEQYF.

The chain is built from TRBV6-1 and TRBJ1-2; D remains unclear. The ends were cut back, 3 bases at V and 0 bases at J, with 2 bases in the middle. This CDR3 region has 12 residues. CDR1 is MNHNS, CDR2 SASEGT, per germline. The CDR3 region has the DNA TGTGCCAGCAGTGACACTAACTATGGCTACACCTTC. This codes for CASSDTNYGYTF.

CDR3: CASSQGWGGETQYF. The CDR3 region has the DNA TGCGCCAGCAGCCAAGGGTGGGGGGGTGAGACCCAGTACTTC. The chain links TRBV4-3 to TRBJ2-5, with 7 bases lining up with TRBD2. Germline CDR1 reads LGHNA; CDR2 reads YSLEER. Losses at the gene ends were 1 base for V and 5 bases for J; bases not matched to a gene: 4. The CDR3 totals 14 residues.

The V gene is TRBV7-2, the J gene TRBJ1-5, with 8 nucleotides matching TRBD1. V lost 0 bases and J lost 2; bases outside the gene matches: 6. CDR3 length: 17 amino acids. Germline lookup yields CDR1 SGHTA and CDR2 FQGNSA. CDR3 DNA sequence: TGTGCCAGCAGCTTAGCCCTGGACAGGGTGGGCAATCAGCCCCAGCATTTT. This gives the protein CASSLALDRVGNQPQHF.

The CDR3 is CASSFQGSYNEQFF. DNA of the CDR3: TGTGCCAGCAGCTTTCAGGGGTCCTACAATGAGCAGTTCTTC. V and J are TRBV5-4 and TRBJ2-1, with TRBD1 as a possible D gene (6 bases). V was pared by 2 bases and J by 1 base, with 7 bases between. The CDR3 covers 14 residues. The germline gives CDR1 SGHNT, CDR2 YYREEE (reference sequence).

The chain carries TRBV20-1 and TRBJ2-3; no clear D gene. Deletions cut 7 bases from V and 6 bases from J, with 5 bases between. This CDR3 comprises 9 residues. From germline, CDR1 is DFQATT and CDR2 SNEGSKA (reference sequence). The CDR3 bases are TGCAGTGATGGCGATACGCAGTATTTT. Encoded protein: CSDGDTQYF.